This passage covers 23 T cell receptor beta chains from one sample sequenced in a study of Ad26.COV2.S vaccination and SARS-CoV-2 variants. Generated by immunoSEQ multiplex PCR, the TCRdb table keeps only in-frame clones and is missing some. The repertoire includes about 450,000 clones, 80% to 90% of them detected once, and 2.5% sits in the top ten. As for treatment: approximately 18 received Ad26.COV2.S at low or high dose, single or two shots; about 5 received placebo; per-sample allocation not given. Collection of the samples took place on day 63 after the first injection of vaccine or placebo. Specimen: peripheral blood, collected in a trial of Ad26.COV2.S vaccine versus placebo. These TCRs come from a person between 18 and 65 years old who received the Ad26.COV2.S COVID-19 vaccine or a placebo.

The rearrangement joins TRBV28 to TRBJ1-1; D gene unclear. Germline CDR1 reads MDHEN; CDR2 reads SYDVKM. Trimming pared 6 bases from V and 4 bases from J, leaving 15 bases between. This CDR3 region has 14 residues. The CDR3 spells CASRLPTGRTEAFF. DNA for the CDR3: TGTGCCAGCAGGCTGCCGACTGGGCGCACTGAAGCTTTCTTT.

The chain is built from TRBV5-6 and TRBJ1-4, with D perhaps matching TRBD1 (5 bases). Trimming removed 4 bases at V and 3 bases at J, with 13 bases between. In germline, CDR1 is SGHDT, CDR2 YYEEEE. The CDR3 is 15 amino acids. The CDR3 coding sequence is TGTGCCAGCAGCGGGGGGACGGACGCTAATGAAAAACTGTTTTTT. Translation gives CASSGGTDANEKLFF.

The V and J genes are TRBV19 and TRBJ1-2; D perhaps matches TRBD1 (5 bases). The CDR3 length is 12 residues. Trimming cost V 5 bases and J 4 bases, with 8 bases left between them. The germline CDR1 and CDR2 sequences are LNHDA and SQIVND (reference sequence). Written as DNA, the CDR3 is TGTGCCAGTAGTCGCGACAGCTATGGCTACACCTTC. It is translated as CASSRDSYGYTF.

The chain links TRBV6-1 to TRBJ2-5; D remains unclear. Per germline, CDR1 MNHNS and CDR2 SASEGT. The CDR3 spans 13 residues. Trimming removed 2 bases from V and 5 bases from J, with 9 bases in between. The CDR3 sequence: CASSEQVWETQYF. In DNA, the CDR3 is TGTGCCAGCAGTGAACAGGTTTGGGAGACCCAGTACTTC.

The CDR3 sequence: CATSTRPGGSPLHF. The CDR3 DNA follows: TGTGCCACCAGTACCCGACCAGGTGGCTCACCCCTCCACTTT. This rearrangement joins TRBV15 to TRBJ1-6; D remains ambiguous. This CDR3 has 14 residues. With 6 bases removed from V and 10 bases from J, the gap between germline ends came to 16 bases. From germline, CDR1 is LNHNV and CDR2 YYDKDF (reference sequence). The full variable domain, its missing parts supplied by reference TRBV15 and TRBJ1-6, is DAMVIQNPRYQVTQFGKPVTLSCSQTLNHNVMYWYQQKSSQAPKLLFHYYDKDFNNEADTPDNFQSRRPNTSFCFLDIRSPGLGDTAMYLCATSTRPGGSPLHFGNGTRLTVT.

This chain uses TRBV19 with TRBJ1-1, with TRBD1 as a possible D gene (5 bases). This CDR3 is 14 amino acids long. V lost 7 bases and J lost 5, with 17 bases in between. Germline-derived CDR1 and CDR2 are LNHDA and SQIVND (reference sequence). The CDR3 sequence: CASTNLDRMTEAFF. Here the CDR3 DNA reads TGTGCCAGTACCAACTTAGACAGAATGACTGAAGCTTTCTTT.

The rearrangement uses TRBV7-2 and TRBJ1-2; a weak D match, TRBD1 (5 bases). Trimming removed 1 base from V and 8 bases from J, with 17 bases in between. The CDR3 is 15 amino acids. Per germline, CDR1 SGHTA and CDR2 FQGNSA. The CDR3, as DNA: TGTGCCAGCAGCTTAGATAGAGGGGCTCCAGAGGGCTACACCTTC. It yields the protein CASSLDRGAPEGYTF.

V usage is TRBV29-1 and J usage is TRBJ2-1; no definite D call. CDR3 length equals 14 residues. V gave up 4 bases and J gave up 0 bases, with 10 bases separating them. The germline V gene encodes CDR1 SQVTM and CDR2 ANQGSEA. The chain's CDR3 is CSVGSTSSYNEQFF. The CDR3, as DNA: TGCAGCGTTGGCTCGACAAGCTCCTACAATGAGCAGTTCTTC.

The V gene is TRBV4-2, the J gene TRBJ1-1, with D tentatively TRBD1 (6 bases). The germline V gene has CDR1 LGHNA and CDR2 YNFKEQ. Between the trimmed V and J ends, which lost 4 bases and 0 bases, there was a span of 9 bases. This CDR3 comprises 14 residues. DNA for the CDR3: TGTGCCAGCAGCCCCCGGGACATGAACACTGAAGCTTTCTTT. Its translation: CASSPRDMNTEAFF.

The chain couples TRBV9 to TRBJ2-3; 11 nucleotides match TRBD2. J gave up 4 bases and V 2 bases, and 6 bases lay outside the gene matches. Germline CDR1 is SGDLS and CDR2 is YYNGEE. The CDR3 totals 16 residues. CDR3 DNA: TGTGCCAGCAGCGTCTCTAGCGGGAGGTCGGCAGATACGCAGTATTTT. This gives the protein CASSVSSGRSADTQYF.

The V and J genes are TRBV7-9 and TRBJ1-2; 8 bases match TRBD1. The V gene's germline CDR1 is SEHNR and CDR2 FQNEAQ (reference sequence). After removal of 5 bases from V and 7 bases from J, the junction contained 15 bases not matched to a gene. The CDR3 length is 16 residues. The CDR3: CASSANPKDRDSGYTF. The CDR3 DNA reads as TGTGCCAGCAGCGCTAACCCTAAGGACAGGGATAGTGGCTACACCTTC.

The rearrangement joins TRBV7-2 to TRBJ2-7; 11 nucleotides match TRBD2. The CDR3 contains 15 residues. Looked up from germline, CDR1 is SGHTA and CDR2 is FQGNSA. The ends lost 5 bases at V and 5 bases at J; junction bases unmatched: 8. The CDR3 DNA follows: TGTGCCAGCAGCCCAACTAGCGGGAGCTTGAACGAGCAGTACGTC. Encoded protein: CASSPTSGSLNEQYV.

The chain recombines TRBV6-2 or TRBV6-3 with TRBJ2-7; no clear D. The germline V gene has CDR1 MNHEY and CDR2 SVGEGT. Between the trimmed V and J ends, which lost 1 base and 3 bases, there was a span of 10 bases. There are 14 residues in the CDR3. The CDR3 coding sequence is TGTGCCAGCAGTTACTTGGGCCGGAACTACGAGCAGTACTTC. Its protein product is CASSYLGRNYEQYF.

The chain combines TRBV5-1 with TRBJ2-5; D possibly uses TRBD1 or TRBD2 (6 bases each). V lost 3 bases and J lost 5, with 17 bases in between. The CDR3 runs to 15 residues. In germline, CDR1 is SGHRS, CDR2 YFSETQ. CDR3 DNA sequence: TGCGCCAGCAGCTCCGGTCCGGGGGCGGGGGAGACCCAGTACTTC. Translation gives CASSSGPGAGETQYF. Full variable domain (rest looked up from reference TRBV5-1 and TRBJ2-5): KAGVTQTPRYLIKTRGQQVTLSCSPISGHRSVSWYQQTPGQGLQFLFEYFSETQRNKGNFPGRFSGRQFSNSRSEMNVSTLELGDSALYLCASSSGPGAGETQYFGPGTRLLVL.

About this clone: Other DNA sequences in the sample encode the same CDR3. J is TRBJ1-5 and V is TRBV24-1; D possibly corresponds to TRBD1 (6 bases). V was shortened by 9 bases and J by 3 bases, with 17 bases between the two germline ends. The V gene's germline CDR1 is KGHDR and CDR2 SFDVKD. The CDR3 sequence is 15 residues long. CDR3 amino acids: CATARGGGPNQPQHF. CDR3 nucleotides: TGTGCCACCGCGCGCGGAGGGGGTCCCAATCAGCCCCAGCATTTT.

This chain joins TRBV9 and TRBJ1-4; D unclear. The CDR3 consists of 13 residues. CDR1 SGDLS and CDR2 YYNGEE come from the germline V gene. V was cut by 0 bases and J by 10 bases, with 10 bases left in between. The CDR3 protein is CASSVGLLGKLFF. The CDR3 bases are TGTGCCAGCAGCGTAGGGCTTCTGGGAAAACTGTTTTTT.

This clone has just one count. The chain recombines TRBV10-1 with TRBJ1-2; TRBD1 might be the D (6 bases). CDR3 length equals 13 residues. Deletions cut 0 bases from V and 8 bases from J, with 10 bases between. CDR1 WNHNN and CDR2 SYGVQD come from the germline V gene (reference sequence). Here the CDR3 reads CASSESWGRGYTF. CDR3 bases: TGCGCCAGCAGTGAGTCATGGGGGCGCGGCTACACCTTC.

CDR3 region: CASTGRTRYQETQYF. The CDR3 DNA follows: TGTGCCAGCACCGGGAGGACCCGGTACCAAGAGACCCAGTACTTC. The V and J genes are TRBV28 and TRBJ2-5, with 7 bases fitting TRBD2. The junction had 8 bases not matched to a gene; V was cut back by 7 bases and J by 0 bases. The CDR3 is 15 amino acids. Germline CDR1 and CDR2: MDHEN and SYDVKM.

The chain combines TRBV4-2 with TRBJ2-5; D is uncertain. The CDR3 runs to 13 residues. V lost 0 bases and J lost 3, with 5 bases in between. Germline V gene lookup returns CDR1 LGHNA and CDR2 YNFKEQ. CDR3 region: CASSQDLEETQYF. The DNA of the CDR3 is TGTGCCAGCAGCCAAGATCTGGAAGAGACCCAGTACTTC.

V is TRBV10-3 and J is TRBJ1-1, with a possible D match to TRBD1 (5 bases). This CDR3 spans 18 amino acids. The germline V gene encodes CDR1 ENHRY and CDR2 SYGVKD. V was shortened by 0 bases and J by 4 bases, with 21 bases between the two germline ends. The CDR3 is CAISESKSLPGRGTEAFF. As DNA, the CDR3 is TGTGCCATCAGTGAGTCGAAGTCTCTGCCGGGAAGGGGCACTGAAGCTTTCTTT.

This chain joins TRBV6-5 and TRBJ1-4; TRBD1 matches at 7 bases. The V segment lost 1 base and the J segment 4 bases; nucleotides outside the gene matches: 3. The CDR3 sequence is 15 residues long. Per the germline V gene, CDR1 is MNHEY and CDR2 is SVGAGI. CDR3: CASSYWTGVNEKLFF. The CDR3 DNA is TGTGCCAGCAGTTACTGGACAGGCGTTAATGAAAAACTGTTTTTT.

The chain combines TRBV5-1 with TRBJ2-3; 8 nucleotides line up with TRBD1. Unmatched junction bases numbered 4, after V lost 0 bases and J lost 1 base. Looked up from germline, CDR1 is SGHRS and CDR2 is YFSETQ. The CDR3 extends over 16 amino acids. The CDR3 bases are TGCGCCAGCAGCTTGGGGGTGGGACAGGGCACAGATACGCAGTATTTT. Amino acids: CASSLGVGQGTDTQYF. Full variable domain (remainder filled in from reference TRBV5-1 and TRBJ2-3): KAGVTQTPRYLIKTRGQQVTLSCSPISGHRSVSWYQQTPGQGLQFLFEYFSETQRNKGNFPGRFSGRQFSNSRSEMNVSTLELGDSALYLCASSLGVGQGTDTQYFGPGTRLTVL.

Only a few counts were recorded for this clone. The V call is TRBV30, the J call TRBJ2-1; D uncertain. The V gene's germline CDR1 is GTSNPN and CDR2 SVGIG (reference sequence). Trimming took off 7 bases at V and 8 bases at J, with 18 bases between the two ends. This CDR3 is built from 13 residues. CDR3 DNA sequence: TGTGCCTCCACCCCCCCTTCGGGCTATGAGCAGTTCTTC. Translated: CASTPPSGYEQFF.